The present TCR beta chain was sequenced within a study of T cell responses to AZD1222 COVID-19 vaccine. Study-level results: Dominant CD4 TCR responses targeted spike regions 160-218 and 743-854. Unmutated variant regions are reportedly targeted by nearly half of spike-specific TCRs. Seropositive AZD1222 recipients at baseline numbered only six or seven. Repertoire sampling was restricted to post-peak T cell response timepoints.

To note about this clone: Its target is unknown.

Repertoires were generated with immunoSEQ multiplex PCR, while TCRdb's copy carries only in-frame clones and drops some. The sample lists about 160,000 clones; roughly 94% were seen once. Germline assignment: CDR1 LNHDA and CDR2 SQIVND (reference sequence). This CDR3 spans 15 amino acids. With 5 bases clipped from V and 4 bases from J, the junction kept 4 bases outside the gene matches. The chain couples TRBV19 to TRBJ2-2; 10 bases match TRBD2. The origin of this receptor is an adult who received the AZD1222 COVID-19 vaccine. The input for sequencing was peripheral blood, taken 28 days after the second AZD1222 dose. The CDR3 is CASSPLAGLTGELFF. DNA for the CDR3: TGTGCCAGTAGTCCACTAGCGGGGCTCACCGGGGAGCTGTTTTTT.